This TCR beta chain was recorded in a study of identical twins (dated by TCRdb to the mid-2010s). Concerning the study at large: To test whether fetal clonotypes persist, the study used deep sequencing on TCR alpha and beta repertoires from monozygotic twins, unrelated adults of various ages, and cord blood. To rule out contamination, replicate twin experiments were performed at different times with different library preparation protocols.

Only a few counts were recorded for this clonotype. The antigen this receptor binds is unknown. Per-base quality was not reported, and no clone a single base away is much larger than it. Receptor libraries were prepared by 5' RACE. This sample was sequenced with an Illumina HiSeq 2000. A universal primer binding site was added through template switching, and the final cDNA carried a unique molecular identifier so that TCR cDNA molecules could be counted accurately. First-strand cDNA for TCR alpha and beta chains was synthesized from specific primers in the conserved constant-segment region. Each cDNA library was double barcoded, with a SMART-Mk sample barcode plus Illumina barcodes, to control for contamination. TruSeq adapter sequences along with Illumina sample barcodes were introduced in two successive PCR steps. TCR alpha and beta cDNA libraries were sequenced on the Illumina HiSeq platform with custom primers. Regarding the original processing steps: MiGEC processed the raw reads to extract unique molecular identifiers, while MiXCR was used to determine the CDR3 positions. Recombination models were inferred per individual with the repgenHMM and IGoR tools using an EM algorithm. Shared clonotypes were analyzed with the tcR package in R, and sharing was normalized by the product of cloneset sizes. Out-of-frame nonproductive sequences were analyzed to study raw recombination free of thymic and clonal selection effects. In TCRdb, the public reads were trimmed at Q25 with fastp and aligned with MiXCR, with productive beta chains retained. Records with the same CDR3 protein are collapsed into one entry carrying the most frequent genes and DNA. TCRdb, not the authors, supplied the V and J calls. The sample table lists around 480,000 distinct CDR3 sequences, about 13% of them with a count of one. Approximately 0.98% of the sample is taken by the ten largest.

Only healthy Caucasian donors were included. The twin cohort consisted of three pairs of female monozygotic twins, all aged roughly 18 to 30 years. Positive isolation kits from Invitrogen were used to isolate the CD4+ and CD8+ T cell populations. What the work shows at the level of the full study, not this receptor alone: Compared with coincidental sharing between unrelated individuals, out-of-frame TCR alpha sequences shared between twins showed an excess of sequences with low generation probability. Because the same donors could not be followed over many years, the conclusions depended on cross-sectional statistical analysis. Fewer insertions were carried by abundant cord blood beta clonotypes; a weaker similar trend was observed in young adult naive repertoires, while no such trend was observed in memory repertoires. Recombination models systematically underestimated out-of-frame TCR alpha sharing in monozygotic twins but agreed with sharing between unrelated individuals. Zero-insertion analyses could be partly confounded by invariant T cells such as MAIT and iNKT, though diverse VJ usage argued against such confounding for most clonotypes. The excess sharing between twins in beta out-of-frame sequences was weaker because fewer shared sequences reduced the signal-to-noise ratio.

Taken from cysteine to phenylalanine, the CDR3 has 13 residues. Only the CDR3 region is kept as DNA, spanning 39 bases read in frame from base 1. V sheds 6 bases and J sheds 3 bases, leaving 12 bases between their ends. For CDR1 and CDR2, the germline V gene lists MNHNS and SASEGT. These data were likewise used in another study, on yellow fever vaccine responses in identical twins. As that second paper reports: The authors reported that the T cell response to vaccination in identical twins appeared partly convergent and partly personalized. In identical twins, the study followed T cell clones that responded to the vaccine with precision.

The sequenced material came from CD4+ T cells sorted from blood. The V gene is TRBV6-1 and the J gene is TRBJ2-7; matching of 6 bases hints at TRBD1 as the D gene. This sequence was found in a woman aged 18-29 years in good health. The CDR3 protein is CASRKQGRYEQYF. The sequenced DNA is TGTGCCAGCAGAAAACAGGGCCGCTACGAGCAGTACTTC.